Listed here are 26 T cell receptor beta chains from one sample, sequenced in a study of T cells in narcolepsy. Here immunoSEQ multiplex PCR was the method, and the copy in TCRdb shows in-frame clones only, minus some. The sample has approximately 25,000 clones; around nine tenths are singletons. The specimen sequenced was CD45RA- memory CD4+ T cells from PBMCs. Receptors were obtained from a human donor with narcolepsy.

This chain joins TRBV6-1 and TRBJ1-6; D possibly corresponds to TRBD1 (6 bases). V gave up 6 bases and J gave up 8 bases, with 11 bases separating them. Germline V gene data show CDR1 as MNHNS and CDR2 as SASEGT. The length of the CDR3 is 13 residues. The CDR3 sequence is CASRMRGYSPLHF. The CDR3 DNA is TGTGCCAGCAGGATGAGGGGGTATTCACCCCTCCACTTT.

The chain recombines TRBV5-1 with TRBJ2-7, with D tentatively TRBD2 (5 bases). The last part of the DNA fits TRBJ2-5 better; the J call may be wrong. The CDR3 covers 14 residues. CDR1 is SGHRS, CDR2 YFSETQ, per germline. This CDR3 reads CASSLLGSEETQYF. The CDR3 bases are TGCGCCAGCAGCCTCCTTGGGAGCGAAGAGACCCAGTACTTC.

This chain links TRBV11-2 with TRBJ2-1; 9 bases are shared with TRBD1. Germline V lookup: CDR1 SGHAT, CDR2 FQNNGV. V lost 0 bases, J lost 8 bases, and 5 bases stayed unmatched. The CDR3 is 15 amino acids. In DNA form, the CDR3 reads TGTGCCAGCAGCTTAGACGGGACAGGGTTTCATGAGCAGTTCTTC. Its protein product is CASSLDGTGFHEQFF.

The chain has TRBV7-9 and TRBJ2-7; D is unresolved. The germline CDR1 and CDR2 sequences are SEHNR and FQNEAQ (reference sequence). CDR3 size: 16 residues. Deletions cut 1 base from V and 5 bases from J, with 18 bases between. CDR3 DNA sequence: TGTGCCAGCAGCTTAGGAAAAACGCGCTTACCCAACGAGCAGTACTTC. Translation gives CASSLGKTRLPNEQYF.

This chain links TRBV27 with TRBJ1-1; TRBD1 matches at 8 bases. The CDR3 extends over 15 amino acids. Germline assignment: CDR1 MNHEY and CDR2 SMNVEV (reference sequence). J gave up 8 bases and V 5 bases, and 13 bases lay outside the gene matches. The CDR3: CASSPRPTGDKEAFF. CDR3 in DNA: TGTGCCAGCAGTCCCCGACCGACAGGGGACAAAGAAGCTTTCTTT.

The chain couples TRBV6-5 to TRBJ1-1; D unresolved. The CDR3 spans 13 residues. The germline gives CDR1 MNHEY, CDR2 SVGAGI. Trimming shortened V by 6 bases and J by 6 bases, and 14 bases separated the two germline ends. CDR3: CASRRDRRSEAFF. CDR3 coding DNA: TGTGCCAGCAGACGCGATCGGAGATCTGAAGCTTTCTTT.

The chain recombines TRBV29-1 with TRBJ1-4; 9 bases align to TRBD1. This CDR3 contains 13 residues. CDR1 and CDR2 from the germline V gene are SQVTM and ANQGSEA. J was trimmed by 8 bases and V by 5 bases; bases with no gene match: 6. CDR3 residues: CSVLTGGLEKLFF. In nucleotides, the CDR3 is TGCAGCGTTTTGACAGGGGGTTTGGAAAAACTGTTTTTT. Based on the CDR3 plus reference TRBV29-1 and TRBJ1-4, the full variable domain is SAVISQKPSRDICQRGTSLTIQCQVDSQVTMMFWYRQQPGQSLTLIATANQGSEATYESGFVIDKFPISRPNLTFSTLTVSNMSPEDSSIYLCSVLTGGLEKLFFGSGTQLSVL.

This clone was picked up a small number of times. The chain has TRBV5-8 and TRBJ2-6, with TRBD1 matching over 9 bases. V dropped 3 bases and J dropped 2; count of bases not matched to a gene: 9. The CDR3 is 18 amino acids. Germline V lookup: CDR1 SGHTS, CDR2 YDEGEE. For the CDR3, the DNA is TGTGCCAGCAGCTATTCCGGGACAGGGAAAGCTGGGGCCAACGTCCTGACTTTC. Protein product: CASSYSGTGKAGANVLTF. The complete variable domain, with remaining parts taken from reference TRBV5-8 and TRBJ2-6, reads EAGVTQSPTHLIKTRGQQATLRCSPISGHTSVYWYQQALGLGLQFLLWYDEGEERNRGNFPPRFSGRQFPNYSSELNVNALELEDSALYLCASSYSGTGKAGANVLTFGAGSRLTVL.

The chain uses TRBV27 and TRBJ1-2, with D perhaps TRBD1 (5 bases). The germline CDR1 and CDR2 sequences are MNHEY and SMNVEV (reference sequence). Trimming took off 5 bases at V and 8 bases at J, with 12 bases between the two ends. This CDR3 comprises 12 residues. CDR3 residues: CASSTGVEGYTF. The CDR3 DNA reads as TGTGCCAGCAGTACGGGGGTCGAGGGCTACACCTTC.

This clone has a single count. The gene calls are TRBV6-5 and TRBJ2-7, with D perhaps given as TRBD1 or TRBD2 (6 bases each). Per germline, CDR1 MNHEY and CDR2 SVGAGI. CDR3 length: 14 amino acids. V was pared by 7 bases and J by 6 bases, with 19 bases between. The CDR3 DNA reads as TGTGCCAGCATGGTATTAGTAGGGGGAGGCGAGCAGTACGTC. Protein sequence: CASMVLVGGGEQYV.

About this clone: Sequence at one end of the junction differs from germline and may be a read error. The V and J genes are TRBV5-1 and TRBJ2-1; 14 nucleotides align to TRBD2. Germline-derived CDR1 and CDR2 are SGHRS and YFSETQ. This CDR3 has 16 amino acids. DNA for the CDR3: TGCGCCAGCACCTTGACTAGCGGGGGGGCCTACAATGAGCAGTTCTTC. Translating gives CASTLTSGGAYNEQFF. The whole variable domain, remainder taken from reference TRBV5-1 and TRBJ2-1, is KAGVTQTPRYLIKTRGQQVTLSCSPISGHRSVSWYQQTPGQGLQFLFEYFSETQRNKGNFPGRFSGRQFSNSRSEMNVSTLELGDSALYLCASTLTSGGAYNEQFFGPGTRLTVL.

The V call is TRBV18, the J call TRBJ2-3; TRBD2 is a possible D gene (6 bases). V was cut by 3 bases and J by 4 bases, with 8 bases left in between. Germline V gives CDR1 KGHSH, CDR2 LQKENI. The CDR3 spans 13 residues. For the CDR3, the DNA is TGTGCCAGCTCACCGCTAGCGTCAGATACGCAGTATTTT. This encodes CASSPLASDTQYF. Using reference TRBV18 and TRBJ2-3 for the parts outside the CDR3, the full variable domain is NAGVMQNPRHLVRRRGQEARLRCSPMKGHSHVYWYRQLPEEGLKFMVYLQKENIIDESGMPKERFSAEFPKEGPSILRIQQVVRGDSAAYFCASSPLASDTQYFGPGTRLTVL.

This chain links TRBV19 with TRBJ2-5; tentative D call: TRBD1 (7 bases). Germline CDR1 LNHDA, CDR2 SQIVND (reference sequence). The CDR3 spans 13 residues. The V and J ends lost 4 bases and 5 bases respectively, with 11 bases between them. CDR3 region: CASSTQGRETQYF. The CDR3, as DNA: TGTGCCAGTAGTACACAGGGGAGGGAGACCCAGTACTTC.

The count of this clone is one. The gene calls are TRBV7-2 and TRBJ2-5, with 13 bases that match TRBD2. The V gene end was trimmed by 5 bases and the J gene end by 7 bases; junction bases not matched to a gene: 4. The V gene's germline CDR1 is SGHTA and CDR2 FQGNSA. This CDR3 has 14 amino acids. The CDR3 region has the DNA TGTGCCAGCAGCCGACTAGCGGGGGGTGGGACCCAGTACTTC. It translates to CASSRLAGGGTQYF.

In nucleotides, the CDR3 is TGTGCCAGCTCACCCCTCCGGGGTGTCGGCGCGACCGGGGAGCTGTTTTTT. Protein product: CASSPLRGVGATGELFF. The gene calls are TRBV18 and TRBJ2-2; TRBD2 is a possible D gene (5 bases). With 3 bases removed from V and 5 bases from J, the gap between germline ends came to 19 bases. The CDR3 loop spans 17 amino acids. Germline V lookup: CDR1 KGHSH, CDR2 LQKENI.

The J gene is TRBJ2-1, the V gene TRBV11-2; D gene unclear. This CDR3 is built from 14 residues. Germline V gives CDR1 SGHAT, CDR2 FQNNGV. V was cut by 1 base and J by 7 bases, with 11 bases left in between. The CDR3 protein is CASSLGSSGNEQFF. The CDR3 DNA reads as TGTGCCAGCAGCTTAGGCTCGTCCGGGAATGAGCAGTTCTTC.

This clone was detected once. The same CDR3 arises from other DNA sequences in this sample as well. The V gene is TRBV6-1, the J gene TRBJ2-5; 8 bases line up with TRBD1. Germline CDR1 MNHNS, CDR2 SASEGT. V shed 4 bases and J 5 bases; nucleotides not matched to a gene: 3. CDR3 length equals 13 residues. The CDR3 DNA reads TGTGCCAGCAGTGCAGGGGGCGCGGAGACCCAGTACTTC. This translates into CASSAGGAETQYF.

The chain couples TRBV6-5 to TRBJ2-6; D is perhaps TRBD1 (5 bases). The ends were cut back, 5 bases at V and 3 bases at J, with 8 bases in the middle. The CDR3 has 14 residues. CDR1 and CDR2 (germline): MNHEY, SVGAGI. The CDR3 spells CASSKGHGANVLTF. The CDR3 coding sequence is TGTGCCAGCAGTAAGGGGCATGGGGCCAACGTCCTGACTTTC.

V is TRBV5-1 and J is TRBJ1-1; TRBD1 matches 12 bases. Germline V gene lookup returns CDR1 SGHRS and CDR2 YFSETQ. Losses at the gene ends were 4 bases for V and 11 bases for J; bases not matched to a gene: 6. The CDR3 runs 13 residues. The CDR3 loop is CASSLRDRGPAFF. The CDR3 region has the DNA TGCGCCAGCAGCCTTAGGGACAGGGGGCCCGCTTTCTTT.

CDR3 in amino acids: CASSGTGNNQPQHF. The CDR3 DNA is TGTGCCAGCAGTGGGACAGGTAACAATCAGCCCCAGCATTTT. V gene TRBV6-1 combines with J gene TRBJ1-5; 7 bases align to TRBD1. CDR1 and CDR2 from the germline V gene are MNHNS and SASEGT. V was pared by 4 bases and J by 3 bases, with 3 bases of the junction left unmatched. CDR3 size: 14 residues.

The V gene is TRBV7-9, the J gene TRBJ2-5; 10 bases align to TRBD2. V shed 0 bases and J 4 bases; nucleotides not matched to a gene: 2. Germline V gene data show CDR1 as SEHNR and CDR2 as FQNEAQ (reference sequence). This CDR3 spans 15 amino acids. CDR3 DNA sequence: TGTGCCAGCAGCTTAGCTAGCGGGGGGCGAGAGACCCAGTACTTC. This translates into CASSLASGGRETQYF.

There are a few counts of this clone. The V gene is TRBV5-1, the J gene TRBJ1-4; D possibly corresponds to TRBD1 (6 bases). Deletions cut 7 bases from V and 3 bases from J, with 13 bases between. Germline CDR1 SGHRS, CDR2 YFSETQ. This CDR3 has 14 residues. The CDR3 here is CASSRGQANEKLFF. The CDR3 region has the DNA TGCGCCAGCTCCCGGGGGCAAGCTAATGAAAAACTGTTTTTT.

The V and J genes are TRBV2 and TRBJ1-2; TRBD1 might be the D (6 bases). There are 14 residues in the CDR3. V was cut by 2 bases and J by 4 bases, with 11 bases left in between. CDR1 and CDR2 (germline): SNHLY, FYNNEI. CDR3: CASSEQQGSYGYTF. CDR3 sequence (DNA): TGTGCCAGCAGTGAACAACAGGGAAGCTATGGCTACACCTTC.

The chain uses TRBV2 and TRBJ1-2, with 9 bases matching TRBD1. The V gene end was trimmed by 6 bases and the J gene end by 5 bases; junction bases not matched to a gene: 7. Germline V lookup: CDR1 SNHLY, CDR2 FYNNEI. This CDR3 spans 14 amino acids. In DNA form, the CDR3 reads TGTGCCAGCAGGGACAGGGGTTTCGTTTATGGCTACACCTTC. It yields the protein CASRDRGFVYGYTF.

A few counts support this clone. V and J are TRBV5-1 and TRBJ2-1; 15 nucleotides align to TRBD2. CDR1 is SGHRS, CDR2 YFSETQ, per germline. The CDR3 is made up of 17 amino acids. With 1 base clipped from V and 7 bases from J, the junction kept 6 bases outside the gene matches. The CDR3 DNA reads as TGCGCCAGCAGCTTGAGGACTAGCGGGGGGGCCAGGAATGAGCAGTTCTTC. It translates to CASSLRTSGGARNEQFF. Based on the CDR3 plus reference TRBV5-1 and TRBJ2-1, the full variable domain is KAGVTQTPRYLIKTRGQQVTLSCSPISGHRSVSWYQQTPGQGLQFLFEYFSETQRNKGNFPGRFSGRQFSNSRSEMNVSTLELGDSALYLCASSLRTSGGARNEQFFGPGTRLTVL.

This chain uses TRBV6-8 with TRBJ1-2; TRBD1 matches 7 bases. CDR1 MNHGY and CDR2 SAAAGT come from the germline V gene. This CDR3 has 16 residues. J lost 4 bases, V lost 8 bases, and 16 bases had no gene match. The CDR3 loop is CASPTTSRGQGYGYTF. The CDR3 coding sequence is TGTGCCAGCCCAACTACCTCTAGGGGGCAGGGCTATGGCTACACCTTC.